This passage covers 25 T cell receptor beta chains from one sample sequenced in a study of T cell responses to AZD1222 COVID-19 vaccine (dated by TCRdb to the early 2020s). What the time point label conveys for this sample: about 28 days (+/-7) after the second vaccine dose. The treatment or condition label for this specimen denotes: meningococcal conjugate vaccine given as trial control. Library method: the immunoSEQ multiplex PCR assay. What TCRdb holds here is the immuneACCESS table cut down to in-frame rearrangements. Part of the clones is not present; checked against another copy, under half of the missing clones reflect an unresolved V gene, and the others are unexplained. The sample records approximately 180,000 clones, more than 80% of which are singletons. The ten largest clones add up to roughly 4.3% of the sample. The starting material was peripheral blood, obtained 28 days after the second dose of the MenACWY control vaccine. These receptors all stem from an adult who received the MenACWY meningococcal vaccine as a control.

The rearrangement links TRBV20-1 to TRBJ1-2, with 7 bases that match TRBD1. Trimming removed 5 bases from V and 6 bases from J; junction bases left unmatched: 3. CDR1 is DFQATT, CDR2 SNEGSKA, per germline (reference sequence). The CDR3 length is 11 residues. This CDR3 is CSASDRDGYTF. The CDR3 nucleotides read TGCAGTGCTTCCGACAGGGATGGCTACACCTTC.

The chain recombines TRBV6-5 with TRBJ1-3; no clear D gene. The CDR3 has 14 amino acids. Germline assignment: CDR1 MNHEY and CDR2 SVGAGI. Trimming took off 4 bases at V and 0 bases at J, with 7 bases between the two ends. The CDR3 sequence is CASSSGFSGNTIYF. CDR3 DNA: TGTGCCAGCAGTTCCGGATTCTCTGGAAACACCATATATTTT.

This clone was seen only once. The chain carries TRBV20-1 and TRBJ2-7; D not certain. The CDR3 totals 12 residues. Germline lookup yields CDR1 DFQATT and CDR2 SNEGSKA (reference sequence). Trimming removed 3 bases from V and 3 bases from J, with 9 bases in between. This CDR3 reads CSASPANYEQYF. DNA of the CDR3: TGCAGTGCTAGTCCAGCTAACTACGAGCAGTACTTC.

This clone has just one count. This chain joins TRBV4-3 and TRBJ1-6; possibly TRBD1 for D (6 bases). Trimming removed 0 bases from V and 8 bases from J, with 11 bases in between. Germline V gives CDR1 LGHNA, CDR2 YSLEER. CDR3 length: 15 amino acids. The chain's CDR3 is CASSQDRGGDSPLHF. CDR3 nucleotide sequence: TGCGCCAGCAGCCAAGATCGCGGGGGCGATTCACCCCTCCACTTT.

This chain connects TRBV6-6 to TRBJ2-7, with D possibly matching TRBD1 (5 bases). Trimming removed 5 bases from V and 4 bases from J, with 12 bases in between. Germline V CDR1 and CDR2: MNHNY, SVGAGI (reference sequence). The CDR3 has 13 residues. CDR3 sequence reads: CASSGAVKYEQYF. The CDR3, as DNA: TGTGCCAGCAGTGGGGCGGTTAAGTACGAGCAGTACTTC.

The V call is TRBV28, the J call TRBJ1-2; D ambiguous. The CDR3 consists of 15 residues. The V gene lost 1 base and the J gene lost 4 bases, with 13 bases spanning the gap. Per germline, CDR1 MDHEN and CDR2 SYDVKM. CDR3 coding DNA: TGTGCCAGCAGTTTATCACGGGGTTGGGGCTATGGCTACACCTTC. This encodes CASSLSRGWGYGYTF.

The chain combines TRBV27 with TRBJ1-2; D is uncertain. This CDR3 is built from 13 residues. Trimming cost V 6 bases and J 0 bases, with 8 bases left between them. CDR1 MNHEY and CDR2 SMNVEV come from the germline V gene (reference sequence). The CDR3 DNA sequence: TGTGCCAGCAGGGCGGGCACTAACTATGGCTACACCTTC. Its protein is CASRAGTNYGYTF.

The chain links TRBV5-8 to TRBJ2-3, with 7 bases matching TRBD2. Germline V gives CDR1 SGHTS, CDR2 YDEGEE. V lost 3 bases to trimming and J lost 2 bases; unmatched junction nucleotides: 12. This CDR3 comprises 17 residues. The CDR3 reads CASSSNPKAGFTDTQYF. In DNA form, the CDR3 reads TGTGCCAGCAGCTCAAACCCAAAAGCGGGATTCACAGATACGCAGTATTTT. The complete variable domain, with remaining parts taken from reference TRBV5-8 and TRBJ2-3, reads EAGVTQSPTHLIKTRGQQATLRCSPISGHTSVYWYQQALGLGLQFLLWYDEGEERNRGNFPPRFSGRQFPNYSSELNVNALELEDSALYLCASSSNPKAGFTDTQYFGPGTRLTVL.

The chain combines TRBV30 with TRBJ1-2; a possible D gene is TRBD1 (5 bases). The CDR3 contains 19 residues. V shed 2 bases and J shed 2 bases, with 27 bases lying between them. Germline assignment: CDR1 GTSNPN and CDR2 SVGIG (reference sequence). CDR3 amino acids: CAWSYPTITGTLHNYGYTF. The CDR3 DNA reads as TGTGCCTGGAGTTATCCCACAATAACCGGGACGCTCCACAACTATGGCTACACCTTC.

V is TRBV4-3 and J is TRBJ1-5; D gene uncertain. The V end lost 0 bases, the J end lost 4 bases, and 4 bases lay between the germline ends. The CDR3 is 13 amino acids. Per germline, CDR1 LGHNA and CDR2 YSLEER. In DNA, the CDR3 is TGCGCCAGCAGCCAAGATTTGAATCAGCCCCAGCATTTT. It yields the protein CASSQDLNQPQHF.

This rearrangement joins TRBV11-2 to TRBJ1-2; D gene ambiguous. The CDR3 is 13 residues long. V was shortened by 5 bases and J by 5 bases, with 12 bases between the two germline ends. The V gene's germline CDR1 is SGHAT and CDR2 FQNNGV. CDR3 in DNA: TGTGCCAGCAGCGCCGGTTGGGGATATGGCTACACCTTC. It is translated as CASSAGWGYGYTF.

CDR3 sequence (DNA): TGTGCCACCAGTGATACTAGTTACAGCTTCGCAGATACGCAGTATTTT. It codes for CATSDTSYSFADTQYF. The V and J genes are TRBV24-1 and TRBJ2-3; TRBD2 might be the D (5 bases). Germline loops: CDR1 KGHDR, CDR2 SFDVKD. The CDR3 consists of 16 residues. Trimming pared 3 bases from V and 4 bases from J, leaving 16 bases between.

The chain employs TRBV7-2 and TRBJ2-7, with D possibly matching TRBD2 (6 bases). V lost 2 bases to trimming and J lost 6 bases, with 17 bases between them. Germline V gene data show CDR1 as SGHTA and CDR2 as FQGNSA. This CDR3 comprises 15 residues. CDR3 residues: CASSLQTGGTGEQYF. In DNA, the CDR3 is TGTGCCAGCAGCTTACAGACCGGCGGGACGGGCGAGCAGTACTTC. The complete variable domain, with remaining parts taken from reference TRBV7-2 and TRBJ2-7, reads GAGVSQSPSNKVTEKGKDVELRCDPISGHTALYWYRQSLGQGLEFLIYFQGNSAPDKSGLPSDRFSAERTGGSVSTLTIQRTQQEDSAVYLCASSLQTGGTGEQYFGPGTRLTVT.

The V and J genes are TRBV30 and TRBJ1-5; D might be TRBD1 (5 bases). V lost 3 bases to trimming and J lost 7 bases, with 13 bases between them. Germline V CDR1 and CDR2: GTSNPN, SVGIG (reference sequence). The CDR3 is 13 residues long. CDR3 in amino acids: CAWSGAPGQPQHF. For the CDR3, the DNA is TGTGCCTGGAGCGGGGCGCCAGGACAGCCCCAGCATTTT.

This clone was counted a single time. This rearrangement joins TRBV2 to TRBJ1-1, with TRBD1 matching 7 bases. V was clipped by 5 bases and J by 3 bases; unmatched bases: 6. CDR1 and CDR2 (germline): SNHLY, FYNNEI. The CDR3 is 14 amino acids. The CDR3 loop is CASSRQGWDTEAFF. The CDR3 DNA is TGTGCCAGCAGTAGACAGGGATGGGACACTGAAGCTTTCTTT. The full variable domain, its missing parts supplied by reference TRBV2 and TRBJ1-1, is EPEVTQTPSHQVTQMGQEVILRCVPISNHLYFYWYRQILGQKVEFLVSFYNNEISEKSEIFDDQFSVERPDGSNFTLKIRSTKLEDSAMYFCASSRQGWDTEAFFGQGTRLTVV.

The gene calls are TRBV7-2 and TRBJ1-4; 9 bases match TRBD1. This CDR3 has 14 residues. Per germline, CDR1 SGHTA and CDR2 FQGNSA. The V and J ends lost 5 bases and 7 bases, in that order; junction bases with no gene match: 5. CDR3 coding DNA: TGTGCCAGCAGCCGGGACAGGGCTGGTGAAAAACTGTTTTTT. It encodes CASSRDRAGEKLFF.

The J gene is TRBJ1-1, the V gene TRBV10-3; D possibly corresponds to TRBD1 (5 bases). This CDR3 spans 14 amino acids. V lost 1 base to trimming and J lost 2 bases, with 8 bases between them. Looked up from germline, CDR1 is ENHRY and CDR2 is SYGVKD. The CDR3, as DNA: TGTGCCATCAGTGAGTATGGGGACAACACTGAAGCTTTCTTT. As protein: CAISEYGDNTEAFF.

This clone was seen more than once but under ten times. The chain is built from TRBV2 and TRBJ1-5; D remains ambiguous. Trimming left V 5 bases short and J 0 bases short, with 8 bases between. This CDR3 is built from 14 residues. The germline CDR1 and CDR2 sequences are SNHLY and FYNNEI. Here the CDR3 reads CASSRQTSNQPQHF. CDR3 nucleotide sequence: TGTGCCAGCAGTAGGCAGACTAGCAATCAGCCCCAGCATTTT.

This chain connects TRBV6-5 to TRBJ2-7; D may be TRBD2 (5 bases). V was clipped by 4 bases and J by 3 bases, with 10 bases between them. The CDR3 length is 13 residues. Germline V gene sequence: CDR1 MNHEY, CDR2 SVGAGI. The CDR3 protein is CASSSPGVYEQYF. The CDR3 nucleotides are TGTGCCAGCAGTTCCCCCGGGGTCTACGAGCAGTACTTC.

As DNA, the CDR3 is TGTGCCACATCCGGGGAGCGCACAGATACGCAGTATTTT. As protein: CATSGERTDTQYF. The chain is built from TRBV6-5 and TRBJ2-3; a weak D match, TRBD2 (5 bases). The CDR3 is made up of 13 amino acids. CDR1 and CDR2 from the germline V gene are MNHEY and SVGAGI. V was clipped by 10 bases and J by 1 base, with 12 bases between them.

This clone was found a few times. The rearrangement joins TRBV7-2 to TRBJ2-7; 8 nucleotides line up with TRBD1. This CDR3 contains 14 residues. Germline-derived CDR1 and CDR2 are SGHTA and FQGNSA. Germline trimming cut 5 bases from V and 6 bases from J; bases unmatched to any gene: 9. CDR3 sequence: CASSHSGTGSEQYF. The DNA of the CDR3 is TGTGCCAGCAGCCATTCCGGGACAGGCTCCGAGCAGTACTTC.

This chain uses TRBV21-1 with TRBJ2-7; TRBD2 is the table's D call and was not checked against the DNA. TRBV21-1 is a recognized pseudogene. This CDR3 has 13 amino acids. The CDR3 region has the DNA TGTGCCAGCCTCCGAGAAACCTCCTACGAGCAGTACTTC. As protein: CASLRETSYEQYF.

This clone was counted a single time. The J gene is TRBJ2-1, the V gene TRBV5-1, with 9 bases identical to TRBD1. The CDR3 is made up of 14 amino acids. J lost 7 bases, V lost 4 bases, and 6 bases had no gene match. CDR1 and CDR2 (germline): SGHRS, YFSETQ. For the CDR3, the DNA is TGCGCCAGCAGCCCGCAGACAGGGGGAAATGAGCAGTTCTTC. Its protein product is CASSPQTGGNEQFF.

This clone was seen once. This chain connects TRBV10-3 to TRBJ2-7, with TRBD1 identical over 9 bases. Looked up from germline, CDR1 is ENHRY and CDR2 is SYGVKD. J was trimmed by 7 bases and V by 3 bases; bases with no gene match: 13. The length of the CDR3 is 16 residues. CDR3 residues: CAISEEEGTGLREQYF. In DNA, the CDR3 is TGTGCCATCAGTGAAGAGGAAGGGACAGGGCTGAGGGAGCAGTACTTC.

The chain uses TRBV24-1 and TRBJ1-4; TRBD1 is a possible D gene (6 bases). Per germline, CDR1 KGHDR and CDR2 SFDVKD. Trimming took off 3 bases at V and 4 bases at J, with 8 bases between the two ends. The CDR3 loop spans 14 amino acids. The CDR3 DNA follows: TGTGCCACCAGTGATGGGGGGCATAATGAAAAACTGTTTTTT. Its protein is CATSDGGHNEKLFF.